These 8 T cell receptor beta chains originate from one sample sequenced in a study of cytomegalovirus exposure and HLA in healthy donors. With 60 Vbeta and 13 Jbeta primers, the PCR was carried out. TCRdb's table, derived via immunoSEQ multiplex PCR, lists solely in-frame clones and lacks some. The sample has about 59,000 clones, approximately 80% seen once. Sequencing used PBMCs. These receptors were collected from a human donor in good health.

The V gene is TRBV7-2, the J gene TRBJ2-7; 10 nucleotides match TRBD2. The V gene's germline CDR1 is SGHTA and CDR2 FQGNSA. The CDR3 loop spans 18 amino acids. The V gene end was trimmed by 3 bases and the J gene end by 1 base; junction bases not matched to a gene: 12. CDR3 sequence reads: CASSFILPAGGPSYEQYF. The CDR3 DNA sequence: TGTGCCAGCAGCTTTATACTACCAGCGGGAGGGCCTTCCTACGAGCAGTACTTC.

CDR3 amino acids: CSAAEIYEQYF. As DNA, the CDR3 is TGCAGTGCTGCTGAAATCTACGAGCAGTACTTC. The chain recombines TRBV20-1 with TRBJ2-5; D call uncertain. The J call may be wrong; the DNA end is better matched by TRBJ2-7. Germline CDR1 DFQATT, CDR2 SNEGSKA (reference sequence). CDR3 length: 11 residues.

The chain carries TRBV5-5 and TRBJ1-2; perhaps TRBD1 as D (6 bases). CDR3 size: 13 residues. Trimming removed 2 bases at V and 7 bases at J, with 12 bases between. The germline V gene has CDR1 SGHKS and CDR2 YYEKEE (reference sequence). The CDR3, as DNA: TGTGCCAGCAGCTTTTCAGGGGTCCGTGGCTACACCTTC. Translation: CASSFSGVRGYTF.

The chain recombines TRBV5-4 with TRBJ2-7; D remains ambiguous. V gave up 3 bases and J gave up 2 bases, with 9 bases separating them. The CDR3 length is 13 residues. Germline V gives CDR1 SGHNT, CDR2 YYREEE (reference sequence). The CDR3 sequence is CASSSWATYEQYF. CDR3 DNA: TGTGCCAGCAGCTCCTGGGCCACCTACGAGCAGTACTTC.

The chain links TRBV29-1 to TRBJ2-5; 8 bases agree with TRBD1. CDR1 and CDR2 from the germline V gene are SQVTM and ANQGSEA. V dropped 7 bases and J dropped 0; count of bases not matched to a gene: 1. CDR3 length: 12 residues. The CDR3 loop is CSGGQDQETQYF. The CDR3 DNA sequence: TGCAGCGGGGGACAGGACCAAGAGACCCAGTACTTC.

V usage is TRBV2 and J usage is TRBJ2-7; 9 bases are a match to TRBD2. This CDR3 contains 14 residues. Germline CDR1 and CDR2: SNHLY and FYNNEI. J was trimmed by 3 bases and V by 7 bases; bases with no gene match: 7. CDR3 protein: CASIPREGSYEQYF. The CDR3 DNA follows: TGTGCCAGCATTCCGCGGGAGGGTAGCTACGAGCAGTACTTC.

The V and J genes are TRBV5-6 and TRBJ2-3; maybe TRBD1 (6 bases). Germline CDR1 and CDR2: SGHDT and YYEEEE. V was cut by 3 bases and J by 6 bases, with 11 bases left in between. The CDR3 runs to 13 residues. CDR3 DNA: TGTGCCAGCAGCTGGGGGCCTGCGGATACGCAGTATTTT. Protein product: CASSWGPADTQYF.

This chain uses TRBV11-2 with TRBJ1-5; D uncertain. V was shortened by 1 base and J by 6 bases, with 7 bases between the two germline ends. The germline V gene has CDR1 SGHAT and CDR2 FQNNGV. This CDR3 is built from 13 residues. The CDR3 sequence is CASSLAVSQPQHF. DNA of the CDR3: TGTGCCAGCAGCTTAGCGGTGAGTCAGCCCCAGCATTTT.